This is a list of T cell receptor beta chains from one sample in a study of T cells in Graves' hyperthyroidism and ophthalmopathy. MiXCR, applied by TCRdb to the multiplex PCR reads, yields one record per CDR3 protein. Of about 420,000 distinct CDR3 sequences listed, around 16% were seen once; the top ten hold around 14%. Sequenced: blood. All receptors derive from a woman between 18 and 29 years old with Graves' hyperthyroidism. Both conserved end residues are trimmed from each CDR3.

v_call cdr3_aa
TRBV6-1 ASSSPSSGGLKGLF
TRBV3-1 ASSRLENKGEAF
TRBV29-1 SVDSLGYT
TRBV28 ASRGGLAGGFLYEQY
TRBV29-1 SVVRGTEAF
TRBV15 ATSRAPGQGFQGTQY
TRBV5-1 ASVGTGVLNEQF
TRBV4-1 ASSQGRTGVTGELF
TRBV5-1 ASSLGPTESSPLH
TRBV13 ASSGDREGALEAF
TRBV20-1 SASDTGTGATEAF
TRBV10-3 AISEGGGWDYEQY
TRBV10-3 ASMGRKSGETQY
TRBV2 ASRSDGYNSPLH
TRBV29-1 SVEGLAGGTHYNEQF
TRBV5-1 ASSFITRKDSYNEQF
TRBV7-3 ASSPGQGSETQY
TRBV20-1 SADLAGGPYEQY
TRBV19 ASSDRDLPPYNEQF
TRBV20-1 SARSPGQSQETQY
TRBV3-1 ASGWAGGQYEQY
TRBV20-1 TTGAESGYGYT
TRBV20-1 SAKSSGTGEQF
TRBV6-1 ASSEAWKEQY